These 16 T cell receptor beta chains were all obtained from the same sample, sequenced in a study of shared clonotypes between healthy human individuals. Here immunoSEQ multiplex PCR was the method, and the copy in TCRdb shows in-frame clones only, minus some. The table includes about 2.3 million clones, roughly 92% detected once. The sample consisted of naive CD4+ T cells from PBMCs. Regarding subset: CD45RA+ positively selected. Receptors originate from a man between 18 and 29 years old in good health. Some clones in this sample may be carry-over from other donors' samples.

This clone appeared a single time. The chain uses TRBV10-3 and TRBJ2-5; D call uncertain. The germline CDR1 and CDR2 sequences are ENHRY and SYGVKD. Trimming took off 10 bases at V and 0 bases at J, with 12 bases between the two ends. The CDR3 loop spans 13 amino acids. CDR3 amino acids: CATLATYQETQYF. The CDR3, as DNA: TGTGCCACGCTCGCGACGTACCAAGAGACCCAGTACTTC.

This chain connects TRBV11-2 to TRBJ2-7; 10 bases match TRBD2. Trimming removed 5 bases from V and 2 bases from J; junction bases left unmatched: 6. Germline V gives CDR1 SGHAT, CDR2 FQNNGV. The CDR3 is 15 residues long. This CDR3 reads CASSLRLAGPYEQYF. The CDR3 DNA is TGTGCCAGCAGCCTCCGACTAGCGGGTCCCTACGAGCAGTACTTC.

For the CDR3, the DNA is TGTGCCAGCAGCCTAGGATTTTTTATAAACAATGAGCAGTTCTTC. This encodes CASSLGFFINNEQFF. The chain uses TRBV14 and TRBJ2-1; D is undetermined. This CDR3 comprises 15 residues. Germline CDR1 reads SGHDN; CDR2 reads FVKESK. V was clipped by 4 bases and J by 5 bases, with 15 bases between them.

This clone was picked up one time. This chain links TRBV6-5 with TRBJ2-5; no definite D call. The J call is uncertain, as TRBJ2-7 better fits the DNA end. The CDR3 consists of 13 residues. The germline V gene has CDR1 MNHEY and CDR2 SVGAGI. The CDR3 loop reads CASSYPGSYEQYF. In nucleotides, the CDR3 is TGTGCCAGCAGTTACCCAGGATCCTACGAGCAGTACTTC.

This clone was found a few times. The chain recombines TRBV6-4 with TRBJ2-7; 12 positions match TRBD1. After removal of 4 bases from V and 3 bases from J, the junction contained 4 bases not matched to a gene. CDR1 is MRHNA and CDR2 is SNTAGT in the germline V gene. There are 15 residues in the CDR3. The CDR3 here is CASSAGTGGIYEQYF. CDR3 in DNA: TGTGCCAGCAGTGCCGGGACAGGGGGCATCTACGAGCAGTACTTC.

J is TRBJ2-7 and V is TRBV13; no definite D call. The germline V and J ends were trimmed by 5 bases and 4 bases, with 15 bases remaining between them. Germline V gives CDR1 PRHDT, CDR2 FYEKMQ (reference sequence). This CDR3 spans 14 amino acids. CDR3 residues: CASSAVRTGYEQYF. For the CDR3, the DNA is TGTGCCAGCAGCGCCGTCCGGACGGGTTACGAGCAGTACTTC.

As to this clone: The sample has other DNA sequences that encode this CDR3 too. The chain employs TRBV28 and TRBJ1-1; no clear D. Trimming stripped 10 bases from V and 2 bases from J, with 5 bases between. The CDR3 is made up of 10 amino acids. CDR1 and CDR2 (germline): MDHEN, SYDVKM. CDR3 in amino acids: CAIGNTEAFF. In DNA form, the CDR3 reads TGTGCCATCGGAAACACTGAAGCTTTCTTT. The full variable domain, completed using reference TRBV28 and TRBJ1-1, is DVKVTQSSRYLVKRTGEKVFLECVQDMDHENMFWYRQDPGLGLRLIYFSYDVKMKEKGDIPEGYSVSREKKERFSLILESASTNQTSMYLCAIGNTEAFFGQGTRLTVV.

The chain carries TRBV28 and TRBJ2-7; 9 bases line up with TRBD1. The CDR3 is 16 residues long. Germline CDR1 MDHEN, CDR2 SYDVKM. Unmatched junction bases numbered 13, after V lost 5 bases and J lost 5 bases. The chain's CDR3 is CASSLTGTGKGHEQYF. In DNA form, the CDR3 reads TGTGCCAGCAGTCTTACCGGGACAGGGAAGGGCCACGAGCAGTACTTC.

This rearrangement joins TRBV15 to TRBJ2-1; D possibly corresponds to TRBD2 (5 bases). V was clipped by 2 bases and J by 5 bases, with 16 bases between them. Germline CDR1 is LNHNV and CDR2 is YYDKDF (reference sequence). The CDR3 sequence is 16 residues long. In DNA form, the CDR3 reads TGTGCCACCAGCAGACTTTGGGGAGAGGGCGACAATGAGCAGTTCTTC. This gives the protein CATSRLWGEGDNEQFF.

The V and J genes are TRBV28 and TRBJ2-5; 11 nucleotides agree with TRBD2. The V segment lost 5 bases and the J segment 5 bases; nucleotides outside the gene matches: 10. Germline CDR1 MDHEN, CDR2 SYDVKM. The CDR3 extends over 16 amino acids. CDR3 region: CASSAATSGSMETQYF. DNA for the CDR3: TGTGCCAGCAGTGCCGCCACTAGCGGGAGTATGGAGACCCAGTACTTC.

CDR3 sequence reads: CASSLVAVAGLNTIYF. The CDR3 region has the DNA TGTGCCAGCAGCCTGGTGGCCGTTGCAGGGCTAAACACCATATATTTT. V gene TRBV5-8 combines with J gene TRBJ1-3, with a tentative D call TRBD1 (5 bases). The V end lost 4 bases, the J end lost 6 bases, and 20 bases lay between the germline ends. The CDR3 spans 16 residues. Per germline, CDR1 SGHTS and CDR2 YDEGEE.

The rearrangement uses TRBV7-6 and TRBJ2-1; D unresolved. Per germline, CDR1 SGHVS and CDR2 FNYEAQ. The CDR3 has 15 residues. V was pared by 1 base and J by 4 bases, with 11 bases between. The CDR3 coding sequence is TGTGCCAGCAGCTTAGGCCCGGGCCAATACAATGAGCAGTTCTTC. The encoded protein is CASSLGPGQYNEQFF.

The rearrangement links TRBV5-1 to TRBJ1-2; 7 bases are a match to TRBD1. The ends lost 1 base at V and 4 bases at J; junction bases unmatched: 4. The CDR3 totals 14 residues. Germline V lookup: CDR1 SGHRS, CDR2 YFSETQ. The CDR3 region is CASSLSGGTYGYTF. DNA for the CDR3: TGCGCCAGCAGCTTGTCAGGGGGAACCTATGGCTACACCTTC.

J is TRBJ2-3 and V is TRBV6-1; TRBD1 is a possible D gene (5 bases). V shed 3 bases and J shed 1 base, with 11 bases lying between them. The CDR3 has 15 residues. Germline assignment: CDR1 MNHNS and CDR2 SASEGT. The DNA for the CDR3 is TGTGCCAGCAGTGACCCAGGGTCCCGCACAGATACGCAGTATTTT. Protein: CASSDPGSRTDTQYF.

This chain uses TRBV18 with TRBJ2-1; 8 bases map to TRBD1. The CDR3 spans 15 residues. Per germline, CDR1 KGHSH and CDR2 LQKENI. After removal of 3 bases from V and 9 bases from J, the junction contained 10 bases not matched to a gene. CDR3 amino acids: CASSPRQGALGEQFF. Here the CDR3 DNA reads TGTGCCAGCTCACCTCGCCAGGGGGCGTTGGGTGAGCAGTTCTTC. The full variable domain, in which reference TRBV18 and TRBJ2-1 provide the parts outside the CDR3, is NAGVMQNPRHLVRRRGQEARLRCSPMKGHSHVYWYRQLPEEGLKFMVYLQKENIIDESGMPKERFSAEFPKEGPSILRIQQVVRGDSAAYFCASSPRQGALGEQFFGPGTRLTVL.

The rearrangement joins TRBV28 to TRBJ2-5, with 8 bases fitting TRBD2. Germline CDR1 MDHEN, CDR2 SYDVKM. The CDR3 has 15 amino acids. Unmatched junction bases numbered 10, after V lost 5 bases and J lost 5 bases. In DNA, the CDR3 is TGTGCCAGCAGTAGCTCCGGGACTAGTCTGGAGACCCAGTACTTC. It yields the protein CASSSSGTSLETQYF.